This passage covers 2 T cell receptor beta chains from one sample sequenced in a study of cytomegalovirus exposure and HLA in healthy donors. In the PCR, 60 Vbeta and 13 Jbeta primers were used. The protocol was immunoSEQ multiplex PCR, while the TCRdb copy is restricted to in-frame clones and leaves out a portion. This table has nearly 110,000 clones, roughly 80% appearing once. Sequencing used PBMCs. These receptors came from a man between 50 and 59 years old in good health and CMV-seronegative.

The rearrangement links TRBV11-3 to TRBJ2-7; 14 positions agree with TRBD2. J was trimmed by 5 bases and V by 5 bases; bases with no gene match: 5. The CDR3 sequence is 15 residues long. Germline values: CDR1 SGHNT, CDR2 YENEEA. The CDR3 DNA reads as TGTGCCAGCAGCCCGACTAGCGGGGGGGCCCACGAGCAGTACTTC. Translating gives CASSPTSGGAHEQYF.

The chain links TRBV25-1 to TRBJ1-1, with 8 bases lining up with TRBD1. With V trimmed by 5 bases and J by 4 bases, 12 bases remained unmatched. This CDR3 has 16 residues. Germline V CDR1 and CDR2: MGHDK, SYGVNS. The CDR3 DNA reads TGTGCCAGCAGTCCCGGACAGGGAACGGGAAGCACTGAAGCTTTCTTT. Its translation: CASSPGQGTGSTEAFF.